This is a list of T cell receptor beta chains from one sample in a study of blood T cell repertoires in COVID-19. TCRdb keeps only in-frame clones here, not all; method: immunoSEQ multiplex PCR. There are over 55,000 clones in the sample; 91% occur only once, and under 3% lies in the top ten. Sample: peripheral blood. The receptors here all came from a man aged 55 to 70 with acute or convalescent COVID-19. Each CDR3 is given with its conserved first and last residue. A D gene is named only where the DNA matches it firmly. For some rows the clone size is stated as once, few or many, or as a class when expanded; others skip it.

j_call,v_call,d_call,clone_size,cdr3_aa,cdr3_nt
TRBJ1-2,TRBV5-1,-,-,CASSEGGYNYGYTF,TGCGCCAGTTCGGAAGGGGGATATAACTATGGCTACACCTTC
TRBJ2-2,TRBV2,-,-,CASRQGWDLLGELFF,TGTGCCAGCAGACAGGGTTGGGACCTCCTCGGGGAGCTGTTTTTT
TRBJ2-1,TRBV6-4,TRBD2,once,CASSGSLAGPPYNEQFF,TGTGCCAGCAGTGGATCCTTAGCGGGACCACCCTACAATGAGCAGTTCTTC
TRBJ1-1,TRBV29-1,TRBD1,once,CSAWTGDTEAFF,TGCAGCGCCTGGACAGGAGACACTGAAGCTTTCTTT
TRBJ2-7,TRBV3-1/TRBV3-2,TRBD1,-,CASSRRDRASYEQYF,TGTGCCAGCAGCCGCCGGGACAGGGCATCCTACGAGCAGTACTTC
TRBJ2-1,TRBV19,-,-,CASGELLAQEMDEQFF,TGTGCCAGTGGGGAATTACTAGCTCAGGAGATGGATGAGCAGTTCTTC
TRBJ1-3,TRBV7-2,-,once,CASSPRVISGNTIYF,TGTGCCAGCAGCCCCAGGGTTATCTCTGGAAACACCATATATTTT
TRBJ2-3,TRBV19,TRBD1,-,CASSITQGAVDTQYF,TGTGCCAGTAGTATTACCCAGGGGGCGGTGGATACGCAGTATTTT
TRBJ1-3,TRBV14,-,-,CASSRAGESLHGNTIYF,TGTGCCAGCAGCCGGGCGGGGGAATCGCTTCATGGAAACACCATATATTTT
TRBJ1-5,TRBV6-1,-,-,CASSEWQGPQWPQHF,TGTGCCAGCAGTGAATGGCAGGGCCCGCAATGGCCCCAGCATTTT
TRBJ1-5,TRBV18,-,-,CASSQQGDNQPQHF,TGTGCCAGCTCACAACAGGGAGACAATCAGCCCCAGCATTTT
TRBJ1-4,TRBV9,-,-,CASSVRIGEKLFF,TGTGCCAGCAGCGTGAGGATCGGTGAAAAACTGTTTTTT
TRBJ2-1,TRBV4-1,TRBD2,-,CATGLAGGPVDYNEQFF,TGCGCCACGGGACTAGCGGGAGGGCCTGTTGACTACAATGAGCAGTTCTTC
TRBJ1-5,TRBV15,-,-,CATSREQGSNQPQHF,TGTGCCACCAGCAGAGAACAGGGCAGCAATCAGCCCCAGCATTTT
TRBJ2-5,TRBV4-2,-,-,CASSPYLEGAQETQYF,TGTGCCAGCAGCCCTTATTTAGAGGGTGCCCAAGAGACCCAGTACTTC
TRBJ1-4,TRBV6-1,TRBD1,-,CASSEDRGRGEKLFF,TGTGCCAGCAGTGAAGACAGGGGAAGAGGTGAAAAACTGTTTTTT
TRBJ2-7,TRBV5-4,TRBD1,-,CASSGTGGMPYEQYF,TGTGCCAGCAGCGGTACAGGGGGCATGCCCTACGAGCAGTACTTC
TRBJ2-2,TRBV3-1/TRBV3-2,-,once,CASRMDIGRRLNTGELFF,TGTGCCAGCAGGATGGATATTGGGCGGAGGCTCAACACCGGGGAGCTGTTTTTT
TRBJ1-2,TRBV28,-,-,CASSPNLGGYGYTF,TGTGCCAGCAGCCCTAATCTGGGGGGCTATGGCTACACCTTC
TRBJ1-5,TRBV19,-,-,CASRLLGGRRDQPQHF,TGTGCCAGTAGACTCTTGGGGGGGCGCCGGGATCAGCCCCAGCATTTT
TRBJ1-3,TRBV5-8,TRBD1,-,CASSLLTGTGNTIYF,TGTGCCAGCAGCTTATTGACAGGGACTGGAAACACCATATATTTT
TRBJ1-1,TRBV10-3,-,-,CAIAGRGGVNTEAFF,TGTGCCATTGCGGGGCGGGGAGGCGTGAACACTGAAGCTTTCTTT
TRBJ2-2,TRBV19,TRBD1,-,CASSPLTGTGPTGELFF,TGTGCCAGTAGTCCGCTAACCGGGACAGGGCCCACCGGGGAGCTGTTTTTT
TRBJ2-1,TRBV7-9,TRBD1,-,CASRGLGTASYNEQFF,TGTGCCAGCAGGGGCCTGGGGACAGCCTCCTACAATGAGCAGTTCTTC
TRBJ1-2,TRBV6-5,-,-,CASRKDPGDSYGYTF,TGTGCCAGCAGAAAGGATCCAGGGGATTCATATGGCTACACCTTC